A selection of T cell receptor beta chains follows, all from one sample in a study of control samples from healthy donors and cancer patients. Sequencing was performed with immunoSEQ multiplex PCR; in TCRdb, only in-frame clones are kept and a portion is missing. The sample has about 140,000 clones; 80% to 90% are singletons. Specimen: blood. The receptor source for this set is a woman under 40 in good health. Each CDR3 is given with its conserved first and last residue. Each record gives: D gene, J gene, V gene, CDR3 DNA, CDR3 protein. D genes are given only for firm matches.

-,TRBJ2-7,TRBV19,TGTGCCAGTAGTATAGGGGGCGTGGGGGCCGAGCAGTACTTC,CASSIGGVGAEQYF
-,TRBJ2-2,TRBV3-1/TRBV3-2,TGTGCCAGCAGCCCCTGGGGGCAGTGGGACACCGGGGAGCTGTTTTTT,CASSPWGQWDTGELFF
-,TRBJ1-6,TRBV29-1,TGCAGCGTTGAAGTATTCGGGAATTCACCCCTCCACTTT,CSVEVFGNSPLHF
-,TRBJ2-1,TRBV6-5,TGTGCCAGCAGTTACTCTCCGGGAGTCTCGATCGGCGAGCAGTTCTTC,CASSYSPGVSIGEQFF
-,TRBJ1-4,TRBV6-2/TRBV6-3,TGTGCCAGCAGCACAATGGAAAAACTGTTTTTT,CASSTMEKLFF
-,TRBJ1-2,TRBV11-2,TGTGCCAGCAGCTTAGCGGCGGGGGTCCTTGGAAGCTATGGCTACACCTTC,CASSLAAGVLGSYGYTF
-,TRBJ1-5,TRBV28,TGTGCCAGCAGATCTTACCTTCTAGCAGGGCCCCAGCATTTT,CASRSYLLAGPQHF
-,TRBJ2-3,TRBV19,TGTGCCAGTAGTAAGGCGCGGGACCGTGAAGCGGATACGCAGTATTTT,CASSKARDREADTQYF
-,TRBJ2-1,TRBV6-4,TGTGCCAGCAGTGGCTCCGCAGGGGGGGGCAATCTGGAGCAGTTCTTC,CASSGSAGGGNLEQFF
TRBD2,TRBJ2-7,TRBV5-1,TGCGCCAGCAGCTTGCGGGGGGATACCGCCTACGAGCAGTACTTC,CASSLRGDTAYEQYF